This entry is about one T cell receptor (beta chain). This sample was taken from a study of cytomegalovirus exposure and HLA in healthy donors. Primers for the PCR totalled 60 Vbeta and 13 Jbeta. TCRdb's table, derived via immunoSEQ multiplex PCR, lists solely in-frame clones and lacks some. The data contain about 150,000 clones, approximately 88% of them singletons. The source of this sequence is a boy younger than 10 in good health and CMV-seronegative. Sequences were obtained from PBMCs.

CDR3 nucleotide sequence: TGTGCCACCAGCAGAGATCGGGGGGAATACCACACTGAAGCTTTCTTT. The encoded protein is CATSRDRGEYHTEAFF. The rearrangement joins TRBV15 to TRBJ1-1; D is possibly TRBD1 (5 bases). The germline CDR1 and CDR2 sequences are LNHNV and YYDKDF (reference sequence). Trimming pared 0 bases from V and 3 bases from J, leaving 14 bases between. CDR3 size: 16 residues.